This TCR beta chain was found in a study of OX40 agonist ivuxolimab in advanced cancers. With regard to the full study: Ivuxolimab was an agonistic, fully human IgG2 monoclonal antibody directed against OX40 (CD134), a costimulatory receptor. The point of sequencing TCRbeta in the periphery was to test whether ivuxolimab changed TCR sequence diversity and drove clonal T-cell expansion. The paper describes the monotherapy dose-escalation part (N of about 47 patients) of the phase I trial of ivuxolimab. Intravenous ivuxolimab was administered to patients every 2 weeks at six dose levels: 0.01, 0.1, 0.3, 1.5, 3 and 10 mg/kg. In the dose-escalation cohort, roughly four fifths of patients were male, and the mean age was roughly 60 years, with a range of about 20 to 90. Of the roughly 54 patients in dose escalation, some 19 had hepatocellular carcinoma, about 15 had melanoma, 9 had renal cell carcinoma and 9 had head and neck cancer. Patients were allowed to have had prior anti-PD-1, anti-PD-L1 or anti-CTLA-4 therapy, and more than 35% of the dose-escalation patients had been treated with checkpoint inhibitors. Partial responses were achieved by three dose-escalation patients, of whom one had hepatocellular carcinoma and two had cutaneous melanoma. The full study reports these points: Clonal expansion of both CD4+ and CD8+ blood T cells was observed from baseline to week 6 at doses 0.1 to 3.0 mg/kg. Which antigens the clonally expanded peripheral T cells were specific for was not determined. Low levels of normalized T-cell clonal expansion were also seen in some nonresponding patients. In the 0.1-3.0 mg/kg groups, partial responders were among the patients with the lowest normalized peripheral clonal expansion, particularly in CD8+ T cells. After ivuxolimab, CD8+ T cells had more expanded clones than CD4+ T cells on average.

For sequencing of the TCRbeta CDR3 region, genomic DNA was extracted from the sorted cells. TCRbeta CDR3 regions were sequenced using the immunoSEQ Assay. The source is immuneACCESS, and TCRdb retained only in-frame sequences with V and J called. Part of the clones is not carried over; for the studies checked, unresolved V genes explain less than half of this, and the remainder is unexplained. For this sample there are 53,000 or so clones; about 87% appear just once. The top ten constitute about 0.41% of the sample. Patients with autoimmune disease history or receiving systemic immunosuppression were excluded from the trial. Peripheral blood for TCR sequencing was collected from all dose cohorts at baseline, on cycle 4 day 1, and on cycle 7 day 1. Samples came from an open-label, multicenter, first-in-human phase I dose-escalation trial of ivuxolimab. Adults with locally advanced or metastatic head and neck squamous cell, hepatocellular, melanoma or renal cell carcinoma were enrolled in the trial. Before TCR sequencing, CD4+ and CD8+ T cells were separately sorted from peripheral blood.

A remark on this clone: Its specific antigen is unknown. Qualities for individual bases were not recorded, and no much larger clone is one base off.

Trimming takes 1 base off V and 6 bases off J; junction bases not matched to a gene: 10. CDR1 MNHEY and CDR2 SMNVEV are derived from the germline V gene (reference sequence). The CDR3 starts with the cysteine, ends with the phenylalanine, and has 16 residues. Only the CDR3 portion is preserved as DNA: 48 bases, with reading frame beginning at the first base. The TCR comes from an adult with an advanced solid tumor such as melanoma, head and neck, liver or kidney cancer. Sequenced here: CD4+ or CD8+ T cells sorted from blood, sampled in a trial of the OX40 agonist ivuxolimab. The chain links TRBV27 with TRBJ2-7, with 9 bases in between that match TRBD2. The CDR3 protein sequence reads: CASSLFGIAGAFEQYF. The nucleotide sequence reads TGTGCCAGCAGTTTATTTGGGATAGCGGGAGCATTCGAGCAGTACTTC.